The T cell receptor beta chain under discussion was sequenced for a study of T cell repertoires in cytomegalovirus infection. On the study more broadly: Matching HLA type, along with CMV infection, was indicated by public TCR beta signatures.

Concerning this clonotype itself: No antigen is known for it.

The study's findings and limits: Totalled public TCR beta family frequency picked out people who carried CMV plus the relevant HLA. The response measured ex vivo was dominated by TCR beta clonotypes (HLA-C-restricted and CMV-specific).

TCRdb redid the calling of the reads with MiXCR, one entry per CDR3 protein. The sample has some 150,000 distinct CDR3 sequences, around a quarter seen once; the top ten hold approximately 11%. The source material was PBMCs. The origin of this receptor is a human donor in good health (CMV status not recorded). Some clones in this sample may be carry-over from other donors' samples.

Written as DNA, the CDR3 is TGCAGTGCTCAGCTGACTGGGGGCTACACCTTC. Translation gives CSAQLTGGYTF. V is TRBV20-1 and J is TRBJ1-2, with D unclear. Trimming removed 5 bases at V and 8 bases at J, with 12 bases between. The CDR3 runs to 11 residues. Germline-derived CDR1 and CDR2 are DFQATT and SNEGSKA (reference sequence).